This T cell receptor (beta chain) was sequenced during a study of shared clonotypes between healthy human individuals. The study's findings and limits: Rarefaction curves obtained for sorted subsets showed sequencing incomplete despite large depth. The diversity represented, both genetic and in exposure history, was limited by few donors.

Points on this clone: As yet, its antigen is unknown.

V was shortened by 3 bases and J by 3 bases, with 8 bases between the two germline ends. Germline CDR1 reads SEHNR; CDR2 reads FQNEAQ (reference sequence). This CDR3 comprises 14 residues. Every donor was a Caucasian adult from Nashville, Tennessee. In the CD4+ fraction, cells were divided into CD45RA+ naive and CD45RA-negative memory subsets. Using immunoSEQ multiplex PCR, the repertoire was profiled, and TCRdb retains in-frame clones only, with some absent. The data contain 2 million to 2.5 million clones, 90% to 96% of them singletons. Sample: naive CD4+ T cells sorted from blood. Sample subset: CD45RA+ positively selected. This chain joins TRBV7-9 and TRBJ2-2, with D hard to call. This sequence originates from a man aged 18 to 29 in good health. The CDR3 loop is CASSFERDTGELFF. CDR3 sequence (DNA): TGTGCCAGCAGCTTTGAAAGAGACACCGGGGAGCTGTTTTTT.